This section outlines one T cell receptor beta chain sequence together with its context. Antigen unknown. Profiled with immunoSEQ multiplex PCR; TCRdb holds only in-frame clones, not every one. The top ten clones hold roughly 31% of a sample with about 30,000 clones, around 70% of them seen once. The trim removed 8 bases at V and 4 bases at J, leaving 17 bases unmatched. CDR1 and CDR2 (germline): SQVTM, ANQGSEA. There are 17 residues in the CDR3. This sample was taken from a study of early stage breast cancer tumors. About the research overall: The ER+/PR+/HER2- tumors included about 8 ductal and four lobular carcinomas. Findings and caveats of the study: Tumor and normal breast were distinguished via blood comparison in most of the 16 patients.

V and J are TRBV29-1 and TRBJ2-1; 10 nucleotides match TRBD2. The receptor was isolated from a person between 45 and 65 years old with breast cancer. Specimen: blood. CDR3 protein: CSIPKGPSGGKYNEQFF. The CDR3 DNA reads as TGCAGCATCCCGAAAGGTCCTAGCGGGGGAAAATACAATGAGCAGTTCTTC.